Listed below are T cell receptor beta chains from one sample, sequenced in a study of CD8 T cells in Susac syndrome. TCRdb re-derived calls from the immunoSEQ multiplex PCR reads in MiXCR, one entry per CDR3 protein. The profile shows 170,000 or so distinct CDR3 sequences, over 90% of them singletons. The sample consisted of CD4+ T cells from PBMCs. These receptors came from a human donor with Susac syndrome. CDR3s include the opening cysteine and the closing phenylalanine or tryptophan. The D gene is left open where the match is weak. The listing skips clone size in some rows; elsewhere it reads once, few, many or a size class.

J	size	D	length	V	DNA	CDR3
TRBJ1-2	-	TRBD1	15	TRBV7-6	TGTGCCAGCAGCTTAATACCCGACAGGGGGTATGGCTACACCTTC	CASSLIPDRGYGYTF
TRBJ2-2	-	-	15	TRBV24-1	TGTGCCACCAGTGATCTTCGGACTGCGGCCGGGGAGCTGTTTTTT	CATSDLRTAAGELFF
TRBJ1-5	-	-	15	TRBV30	TGTGCCTGGAGTGCCCAACTGGTGGGCAATCAGCCCCAGCATTTT	CAWSAQLVGNQPQHF
TRBJ2-1	-	TRBD1	15	TRBV12-3/TRBV12-4	TGTGCCAGCAGATTCGACAGGGGGACTTACAATGAGCAGTTCTTC	CASRFDRGTYNEQFF
TRBJ1-1	-	TRBD1	12	TRBV6-4	TGTGCCAGCATCCTGGGACAGGTGGGGGCTTTCTTT	CASILGQVGAFF
TRBJ2-3	-	TRBD2	17	TRBV20-1	TGCAGTGCTAGAGCTGGGACTAGCGGGGGACTCACAGATACGCAGTATTTT	CSARAGTSGGLTDTQYF
TRBJ2-4	-	TRBD1	14	TRBV10-3	TGTGCCACCCAGTGGGGACAGGGAAAAAACATTCAGTACTTC	CATQWGQGKNIQYF
TRBJ2-4	-	-	16	TRBV7-2	TGTGCCAGCAGTCTCTCATCCGGGGCAGCCAAAAACATTCAGTACTTC	CASSLSSGAAKNIQYF
TRBJ2-1	few	TRBD2	15	TRBV5-1	TGCGCCAGCAGCTTAGGACTAGCGGAAACCAATGAGCAGTTCTTC	CASSLGLAETNEQFF
TRBJ2-5	-	TRBD1	16	TRBV5-8	TGTGCCAGCAGCTTGGTGTTTGGACAGGCAGGGGAGACCCAGTACTTC	CASSLVFGQAGETQYF
TRBJ1-5	-	-	15	TRBV20-1	TGCAGTGCTATAGGCAGCGGGTATAGCAATCAGCCCCAGCATTTT	CSAIGSGYSNQPQHF
TRBJ2-3	-	-	15	TRBV3-1	TGTGCCAGCAGCCAAGATGGAGGGGGCCAAGATACGCAGTATTTT	CASSQDGGGQDTQYF
TRBJ2-1	-	-	13	TRBV4-3	TGCGCCAGCAGCCAGAATCACGACAATGAGCAGTTCTTC	CASSQNHDNEQFF
TRBJ1-2	once	-	14	TRBV7-8	TGTGCCAGCAGCTCCTCTCAGGGGCGAGGGGGCTACACCTTC	CASSSSQGRGGYTF
TRBJ2-3	-	TRBD1	15	TRBV10-3	TGTGCCACCCTAGGACAGGCTTCTAGCACAGATACGCAGTATTTT	CATLGQASSTDTQYF
TRBJ2-3	-	TRBD1	14	TRBV2	TGTGCCAGCAGTGACGGCAGGGGGCCAGATACGCAGTATTTT	CASSDGRGPDTQYF
TRBJ2-5	-	-	15	TRBV20-1	TGCAGTGCTAGAGATCAGACTGGCCCCCAAGAGACCCAGTACTTC	CSARDQTGPQETQYF